One sample yielded the 23 T cell receptor beta chains listed below, sequenced in a study of blood T cell repertoires in COVID-19 (dated by TCRdb to 2018 to 2020). Libraries came from the immunoSEQ multiplex PCR assay. TCRdb stores this immuneACCESS table with in-frame sequences only. Part of the clones is absent; in the studies checked, under half of the shortfall reflects unresolved V genes, and no reason is known for the rest. The sample records 150,000 to 200,000 clones, about 93% of which are singletons. In total, the top ten clones hold approximately 4.6% of the sample. The sequenced sample was peripheral blood. Receptors originate from a woman aged 50 to 65 with acute or convalescent COVID-19.

This chain connects TRBV3-1 (or the pseudogene TRBV3-2) to TRBJ1-2; the D is unclear. CDR1 LGHDT and CDR2 YNNKEL come from the germline V gene (reference sequence). V gave up 7 bases and J gave up 7 bases, with 16 bases separating them. The CDR3 runs 13 residues. The CDR3 region is CASTRSPSSGYTF. CDR3 nucleotides: TGTGCCAGCACCCGGTCCCCTTCAAGTGGCTACACCTTC.

The gene calls are TRBV27 and TRBJ2-7; D possibly corresponds to TRBD1 (5 bases). Germline V lookup: CDR1 MNHEY, CDR2 SMNVEV (reference sequence). V shed 6 bases and J shed 0 bases, with 9 bases lying between them. The CDR3 spans 13 residues. The CDR3 region has the DNA TGTGCCAGCAGATTACAGGTCTCCTACGAGCAGTACTTC. As protein: CASRLQVSYEQYF.

The rearrangement joins TRBV24-1 to TRBJ1-5; maybe TRBD1 (5 bases). This CDR3 region has 16 residues. Germline values: CDR1 KGHDR, CDR2 SFDVKD. The V and J ends lost 3 bases and 6 bases respectively, with 17 bases between them. DNA of the CDR3: TGTGCCACCAGTGATCCCAGAACAGGTTCGGGTCAGCCCCAGCATTTT. Its protein product is CATSDPRTGSGQPQHF.

The V call is TRBV5-1, the J call TRBJ1-1; TRBD1 is a possible D gene (5 bases). The CDR3 runs 14 residues. Deletions cut 0 bases from V and 11 bases from J, with 17 bases between. The germline V gene encodes CDR1 SGHRS and CDR2 YFSETQ. Here the CDR3 reads CASSLEQAFLGAFF. The CDR3 region has the DNA TGCGCCAGCAGCTTGGAACAGGCTTTCTTGGGGGCTTTCTTT.

V and J are TRBV28 and TRBJ2-7; 8 nucleotides match TRBD1. CDR3 size: 14 residues. With V trimmed by 6 bases and J by 5 bases, 9 bases remained unmatched. Germline-derived CDR1 and CDR2 are MDHEN and SYDVKM. The CDR3 coding sequence is TGTGCCAGCAGGTCCGGGACAGGACATAACGAGCAGTACTTC. Protein sequence: CASRSGTGHNEQYF. Using reference TRBV28 and TRBJ2-7 for the parts outside the CDR3, the full variable domain is DVKVTQSSRYLVKRTGEKVFLECVQDMDHENMFWYRQDPGLGLRLIYFSYDVKMKEKGDIPEGYSVSREKKERFSLILESASTNQTSMYLCASRSGTGHNEQYFGPGTRLTVT.

The V gene is TRBV24-1, the J gene TRBJ1-5, with no clear D. The V gene's germline CDR1 is KGHDR and CDR2 SFDVKD. The CDR3 covers 13 residues. V was cut by 2 bases and J by 5 bases, with 6 bases left in between. CDR3 DNA: TGTGCCACCAGTGATTACGGGGATCAGCCCCAGCATTTT. Residues: CATSDYGDQPQHF.

The table lists this clone with a count of one. Written as DNA, the CDR3 is TGTGCCAGCAGTCCCCCTTCTTGGGAAGCGGGAGGCTCATTCTTGCGGGAGCAGTACTTC. Translated: CASSPPSWEAGGSFLREQYF. The chain is built from TRBV28 and TRBJ2-7; TRBD2 agrees at 9 bases. This CDR3 has 20 amino acids. Germline CDR1 and CDR2: MDHEN and SYDVKM. V shed 5 bases, J shed 7 bases, and the junction held 27 bases outside the gene matches.

This clone was observed once. V is TRBV4-1 and J is TRBJ1-2; unclear D gene. Trimming removed 0 bases from V and 4 bases from J, with 12 bases in between. The CDR3 loop spans 15 amino acids. Germline lookup yields CDR1 MGHRA and CDR2 YSYEKL. The CDR3 DNA sequence: TGCGCCAGCAGCCAAGATGTAGTCAGGCTCTATGGCTACACCTTC. Translating it yields CASSQDVVRLYGYTF.

The chain joins TRBV15 to TRBJ1-2, with D perhaps matching TRBD1 (6 bases). In germline, CDR1 is LNHNV, CDR2 YYDKDF (reference sequence). This CDR3 is 15 amino acids long. Trimming shortened V by 8 bases and J by 0 bases, and 16 bases separated the two germline ends. The CDR3 DNA follows: TGTGCCACCGACGTCGATCACAGGGCTAACTATGGCTACACCTTC. Its translation: CATDVDHRANYGYTF.

This sequence joins TRBV24-1 and TRBJ2-1, with TRBD2 matching over 10 bases. V shed 7 bases and J 1 base; nucleotides not matched to a gene: 18. CDR1 is KGHDR, CDR2 SFDVKD, per germline. The CDR3 spans 20 residues. CDR3 region: CATSLPEAGGPSRSYNEQFF. As DNA, the CDR3 is TGTGCCACCAGCCTCCCAGAAGCGGGAGGGCCCTCGAGGTCCTACAATGAGCAGTTCTTC.

This clone has a single count. The chain combines TRBV28 with TRBJ1-1; D uncertain. This CDR3 has 13 amino acids. V dropped 2 bases and J dropped 3 bases, with 7 bases sitting between them. Germline assignment: CDR1 MDHEN and CDR2 SYDVKM. CDR3 bases: TGTGCCAGCAGTTTAACAATTGACACTGAAGCTTTCTTT. Protein: CASSLTIDTEAFF.

V and J are TRBV2 and TRBJ1-5; 9 bases are shared with TRBD1. The germline V gene encodes CDR1 SNHLY and CDR2 FYNNEI. The V segment lost 6 bases and the J segment 1 base; nucleotides outside the gene matches: 4. The CDR3 contains 15 residues. The CDR3 is CASRPGTGSNQPQHF. DNA for the CDR3: TGTGCCAGCAGGCCCGGGACAGGGAGCAATCAGCCCCAGCATTTT.

This chain connects TRBV7-2 to TRBJ1-4; the match to TRBD1 covers 7 bases. Looked up from germline, CDR1 is SGHTA and CDR2 is FQGNSA. J was trimmed by 7 bases and V by 5 bases; bases with no gene match: 7. The CDR3 runs to 14 residues. The CDR3 DNA is TGTGCCAGCAGCGGCTCAGGGGGAGGTGAAAAACTGTTTTTT. This sequence encodes CASSGSGGGEKLFF.

The chain combines TRBV14 with TRBJ1-2; no reliable D call. Germline V gives CDR1 SGHDN, CDR2 FVKESK. This CDR3 spans 15 amino acids. V lost 0 bases to trimming and J lost 7 bases, with 15 bases between them. CDR3 bases: TGTGCCAGCAGCCAAGATCTGGGCGGGAGCGGTGGCTACACCTTC. This encodes CASSQDLGGSGGYTF.

The chain has TRBV27 and TRBJ1-4; 8 positions agree with TRBD1. In germline, CDR1 is MNHEY, CDR2 SMNVEV (reference sequence). This CDR3 has 18 amino acids. The J segment lost 5 bases and the V segment lost 6 bases, leaving 17 bases of the junction unmatched. The DNA of the CDR3 is TGTGCCAGCAGAGGAGACAGGGGACGTCGGGGGCGCAATGAAAAACTGTTTTTT. This translates into CASRGDRGRRGRNEKLFF.

The chain combines TRBV6-5 with TRBJ1-2; the D gene is possibly TRBD1 (6 bases). CDR1 is MNHEY and CDR2 is SVGAGI in the germline V gene. There are 14 residues in the CDR3. Trimming removed 7 bases at V and 2 bases at J, with 14 bases between. CDR3 coding DNA: TGTGCCAGCAAGAAAGAACAGGGCAACTATGGCTACACCTTC. This encodes CASKKEQGNYGYTF.

The V call is TRBV7-2, the J call TRBJ2-5, with D maybe TRBD1 (6 bases). V was pared by 4 bases and J by 6 bases, with 18 bases between. The CDR3 sequence is 15 residues long. CDR1 is SGHTA and CDR2 is FQGNSA in the germline V gene. The CDR3 nucleotides are TGTGCCAGCAGCTCCCCGGACAGAAAGGAAAAGACCCAGTACTTC. Residues: CASSSPDRKEKTQYF.

This chain links TRBV4-1 with TRBJ1-4; D is unresolved. V was pared by 0 bases and J by 5 bases, with 4 bases between. The CDR3 loop spans 13 amino acids. CDR1 is MGHRA and CDR2 is YSYEKL in the germline V gene. CDR3 sequence: CASSQDSNEKLFF. The CDR3 bases are TGCGCCAGCAGCCAAGATTCGAATGAAAAACTGTTTTTT.

The chain has TRBV6-5 and TRBJ2-7; 9 nucleotides agree with TRBD1. The CDR3 has 15 residues. CDR1 MNHEY and CDR2 SVGAGI come from the germline V gene. J was trimmed by 0 bases and V by 3 bases; bases with no gene match: 3. The CDR3 region is CASSYVQGASYEQYF. The CDR3 bases are TGTGCCAGCAGTTATGTACAGGGGGCCTCCTACGAGCAGTACTTC.

V gene TRBV4-1 combines with J gene TRBJ2-1; 7 bases line up with TRBD2. Trimming removed 0 bases from V and 7 bases from J; junction bases left unmatched: 12. CDR1 is MGHRA and CDR2 is YSYEKL in the germline V gene. CDR3 length: 17 amino acids. CDR3 bases: TGCGCCAGCAGCCAAGAAGGAGTCGCGGGGGTTCGGAATGAGCAGTTCTTC. This codes for CASSQEGVAGVRNEQFF.

The chain has TRBV3-1 (or the pseudogene TRBV3-2) and TRBJ2-3, with 8 bases lining up with TRBD2. The CDR3 extends over 14 amino acids. CDR1 is LGHDT and CDR2 is YNNKEL in the germline V gene (reference sequence). J lost 6 bases, V lost 8 bases, and 10 bases had no gene match. CDR3 sequence: CASGAGGRRDTQYF. The CDR3 DNA is TGTGCCAGCGGGGCGGGGGGAAGAAGGGATACGCAGTATTTT.

The chain employs TRBV27 and TRBJ1-1; 7 bases fit TRBD1. This CDR3 has 15 amino acids. Germline trimming cut 3 bases from V and 8 bases from J; bases unmatched to any gene: 12. CDR1 and CDR2 from the germline V gene are MNHEY and SMNVEV (reference sequence). The CDR3 here is CASSFYATGAGEAFF. The CDR3 region has the DNA TGTGCCAGCAGTTTCTACGCTACAGGGGCAGGAGAAGCTTTCTTT.

This chain links TRBV6-6 with TRBJ2-1; 7 positions match TRBD1. The CDR3 sequence is 16 residues long. Trimming removed 5 bases from V and 1 base from J; junction bases left unmatched: 8. Germline CDR1 and CDR2: MNHNY and SVGAGI (reference sequence). DNA for the CDR3: TGTGCCAGCAGTATCCGACAGGGTACTTCCTACAATGAGCAGTTCTTC. Translating it yields CASSIRQGTSYNEQFF.